This T cell receptor beta chain was identified in a study of T cell changes during pregnancy in multiple sclerosis. Some clones are missing from TCRdb's copy, which holds only in-frame ones; the method was immunoSEQ multiplex PCR. The table includes about 76,000 clones, 93% detected once. With 5 bases removed from V and 7 bases from J, the gap between germline ends came to 15 bases. Per germline, CDR1 LNHNV and CDR2 YYDKDF (reference sequence). The CDR3 loop spans 14 amino acids. This material consisted of peripheral blood, taken in the second trimester of pregnancy. The TCR was taken from a female donor with multiple sclerosis, enrolled in a pregnancy study. The chain joins TRBV15 to TRBJ1-5; no clear D. The CDR3 sequence is CATSSPPDGQPQHF. The CDR3 nucleotides read TGTGCCACCAGCTCCCCCCCTGACGGGCAGCCCCAGCATTTT.